The present entry profiles one T cell receptor (beta chain) with its context. Its antigen is not identified. This sample was included in a study of shared clonotypes between healthy human individuals. Study at large: The composition of the donors was a couple of women and a few men aged 18 to 49.

Deletions cut 8 bases from V and 0 bases from J, with 11 bases between. Looked up from germline, CDR1 is SNHLY and CDR2 is FYNNEI. This CDR3 comprises 13 residues. The study, taken as a whole, reports: The study found lower generation probabilities in non-shared clonotypes than in those shared by all four donors.

Only in-frame clones appear in the TCRdb table, and some are missing; sequencing was by immunoSEQ multiplex PCR. Of over a million clones in the sample, around 75% were seen once. J is TRBJ2-7 and V is TRBV2; TRBD1 is a possible D gene (5 bases). Material for sequencing was memory CD4+ T cells sorted from blood. Documented subset: CD45RA-negative fraction. This sequence originates from a man between 18 and 29 years old in good health. DNA for the CDR3: TGTGCCAGCTTCCGGACAATCTCCTACGAGCAGTACTTC. Its translation is CASFRTISYEQYF. The entire variable domain, with the rest obtained from reference TRBV2 and TRBJ2-7, is as follows: EPEVTQTPSHQVTQMGQEVILRCVPISNHLYFYWYRQILGQKVEFLVSFYNNEISEKSEIFDDQFSVERPDGSNFTLKIRSTKLEDSAMYFCASFRTISYEQYFGPGTRLTVT.